This T cell receptor (beta chain) was recorded in a study of control samples from healthy donors and cancer patients. The CDR3 loop spans 14 amino acids. Per germline, CDR1 SGHVS and CDR2 FQNEAQ. V gave up 5 bases and J gave up 5 bases; unmatched junction bases: 6. The protocol was immunoSEQ multiplex PCR, while the TCRdb copy is restricted to in-frame clones and leaves out a portion. The sample has about 82,000 clones; about 87% are singletons. The sequence was obtained from a man aged 45-60 years in good health. The chain recombines TRBV7-8 with TRBJ2-5; 9 nucleotides align to TRBD1. Sample: blood. For the CDR3, the DNA is TGTGCCAGCAGCACCGGACAGGGGTGGGAGACCCAGTACTTC. Translated, it gives CASSTGQGWETQYF. Looking up the rest from reference TRBV7-8 and TRBJ2-5 gives the full variable domain: GAGVSQSPRYKVAKRGQDVALRCDPISGHVSLFWYQQALGQGPEFLTYFQNEAQLDKSGLPSDRFFAERPEGSVSTLKIQRTQQEDSAVYLCASSTGQGWETQYFGPGTRLLVL.